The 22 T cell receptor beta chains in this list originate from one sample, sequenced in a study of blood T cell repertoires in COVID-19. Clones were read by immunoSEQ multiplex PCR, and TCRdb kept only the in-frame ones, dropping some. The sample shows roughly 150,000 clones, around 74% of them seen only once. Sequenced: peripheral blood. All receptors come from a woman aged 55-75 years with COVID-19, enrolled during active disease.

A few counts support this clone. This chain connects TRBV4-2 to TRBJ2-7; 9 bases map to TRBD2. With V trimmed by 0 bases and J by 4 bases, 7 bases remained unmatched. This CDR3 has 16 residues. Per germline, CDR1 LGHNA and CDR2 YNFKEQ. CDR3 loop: CASSQEMTSGTYEQYF. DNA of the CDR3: TGTGCCAGCAGCCAAGAAATGACTAGCGGAACTTACGAGCAGTACTTC.

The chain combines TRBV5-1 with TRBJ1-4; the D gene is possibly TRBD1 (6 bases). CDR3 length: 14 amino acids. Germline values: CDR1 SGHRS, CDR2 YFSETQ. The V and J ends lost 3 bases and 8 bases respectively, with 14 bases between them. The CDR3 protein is CASSSTGLQEKLFF. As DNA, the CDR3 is TGCGCCAGCAGCTCCACAGGGTTACAGGAAAAACTGTTTTTT. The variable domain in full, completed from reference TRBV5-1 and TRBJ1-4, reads KAGVTQTPRYLIKTRGQQVTLSCSPISGHRSVSWYQQTPGQGLQFLFEYFSETQRNKGNFPGRFSGRQFSNSRSEMNVSTLELGDSALYLCASSSTGLQEKLFFGSGTQLSVL.

The CDR3, as DNA: TGTGCCAGCAGCTTTGTGCTGGGCCGAGGGAAGACCCAGTACTTC. Translating gives CASSFVLGRGKTQYF. The rearrangement joins TRBV7-8 to TRBJ2-5; maybe TRBD2 (5 bases). The CDR3 is 15 residues long. The V and J ends lost 3 bases and 6 bases respectively, with 17 bases between them. The germline CDR1 and CDR2 sequences are SGHVS and FQNEAQ.

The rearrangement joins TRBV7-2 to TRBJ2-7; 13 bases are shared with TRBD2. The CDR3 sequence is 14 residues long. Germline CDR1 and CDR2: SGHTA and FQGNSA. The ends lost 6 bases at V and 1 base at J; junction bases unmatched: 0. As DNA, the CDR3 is TGTGCCAGCAGGGGACTAGCGGGATCCTACGAGCAGTACTTC. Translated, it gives CASRGLAGSYEQYF.

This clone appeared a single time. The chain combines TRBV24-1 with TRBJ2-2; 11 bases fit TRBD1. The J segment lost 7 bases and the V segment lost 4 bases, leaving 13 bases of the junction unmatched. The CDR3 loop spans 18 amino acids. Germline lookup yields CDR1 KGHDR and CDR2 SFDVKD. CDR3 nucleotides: TGTGCCACCAGTGACCCAGGTCGTGGACAGGGGGCCATCGGGGAGCTGTTTTTT. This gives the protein CATSDPGRGQGAIGELFF.

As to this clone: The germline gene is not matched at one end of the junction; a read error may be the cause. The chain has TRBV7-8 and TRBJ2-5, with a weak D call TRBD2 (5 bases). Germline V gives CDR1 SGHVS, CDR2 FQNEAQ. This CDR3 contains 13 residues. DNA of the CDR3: TGTGCCAGCAGTTCCGGGAACCAAGATACCCAGTACTTC. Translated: CASSSGNQDTQYF. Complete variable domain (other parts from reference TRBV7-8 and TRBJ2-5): GAGVSQSPRYKVAKRGQDVALRCDPISGHVSLFWYQQALGQGPEFLTYFQNEAQLDKSGLPSDRFFAERPEGSVSTLKIQRTQQEDSAVYLCASSSGNQDTQYFGPGTRLLVL.

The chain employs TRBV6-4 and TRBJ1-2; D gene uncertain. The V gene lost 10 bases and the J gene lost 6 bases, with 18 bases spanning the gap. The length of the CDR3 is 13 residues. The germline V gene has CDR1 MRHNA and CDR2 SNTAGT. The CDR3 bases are TGTGCCACCCGGGAGGTGCGGTTGAATGGCTACACCTTC. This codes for CATREVRLNGYTF.

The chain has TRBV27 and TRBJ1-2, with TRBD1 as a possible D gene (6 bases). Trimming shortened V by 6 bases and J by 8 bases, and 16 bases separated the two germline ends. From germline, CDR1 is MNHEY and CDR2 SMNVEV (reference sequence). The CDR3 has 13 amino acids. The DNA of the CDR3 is TGTGCCAGCAGCACAGGGACCTGGAGAGGCTACACCTTC. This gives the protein CASSTGTWRGYTF.

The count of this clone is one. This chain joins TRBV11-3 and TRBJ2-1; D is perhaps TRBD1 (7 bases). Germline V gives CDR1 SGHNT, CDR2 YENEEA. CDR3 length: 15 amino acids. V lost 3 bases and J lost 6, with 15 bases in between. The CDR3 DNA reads TGTGCCAGCAGCTTTCAGGGGCAGGGGGGCAATGAGCAGTTCTTC. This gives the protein CASSFQGQGGNEQFF. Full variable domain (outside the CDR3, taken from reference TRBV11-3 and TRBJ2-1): EAGVVQSPRYKIIEKKQPVAFWCNPISGHNTLYWYLQNLGQGPELLIRYENEEAVDDSQLPKDRFSAERLKGVDSTLKIQPAELGDSAVYLCASSFQGQGGNEQFFGPGTRLTVL.

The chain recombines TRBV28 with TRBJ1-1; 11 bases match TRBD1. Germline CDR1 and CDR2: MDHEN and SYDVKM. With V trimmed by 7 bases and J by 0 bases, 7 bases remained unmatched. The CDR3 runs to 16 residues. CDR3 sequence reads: CASTWTGGRMNTEAFF. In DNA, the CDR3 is TGTGCCAGCACATGGACAGGGGGCCGGATGAACACTGAAGCTTTCTTT.

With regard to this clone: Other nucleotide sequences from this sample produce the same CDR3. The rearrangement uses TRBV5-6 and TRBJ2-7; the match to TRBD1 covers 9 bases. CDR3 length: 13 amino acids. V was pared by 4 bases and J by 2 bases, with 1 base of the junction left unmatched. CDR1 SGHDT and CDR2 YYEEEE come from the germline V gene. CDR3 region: CASSRQGAYEQYV. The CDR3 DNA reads TGTGCCAGCAGCAGACAGGGGGCCTACGAGCAGTACGTC.

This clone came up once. The CDR3 spells CASSYSGGISTDTQYF. CDR3 bases: TGTGCCAGCAGTTACTCGGGCGGGATAAGCACAGATACGCAGTATTTT. V usage is TRBV6-6 and J usage is TRBJ2-3; maybe TRBD2 (6 bases). CDR1 MNHNY and CDR2 SVGAGI come from the germline V gene (reference sequence). The CDR3 runs to 16 residues. The V gene lost 0 bases and the J gene lost 0 bases, with 10 bases spanning the gap.

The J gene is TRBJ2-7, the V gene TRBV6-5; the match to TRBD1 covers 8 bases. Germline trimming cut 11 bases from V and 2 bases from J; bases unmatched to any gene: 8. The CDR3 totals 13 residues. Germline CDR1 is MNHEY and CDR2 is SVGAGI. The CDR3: CASGGTGTYEQYV. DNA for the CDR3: TGTGCCTCCGGAGGGACAGGTACCTACGAGCAGTACGTC.

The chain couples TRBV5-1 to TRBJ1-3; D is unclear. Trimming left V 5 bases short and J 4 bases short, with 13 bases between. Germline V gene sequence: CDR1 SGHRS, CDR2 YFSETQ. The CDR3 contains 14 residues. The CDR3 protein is CASSPGRVGNTIYF. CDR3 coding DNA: TGCGCCAGCAGTCCCGGGAGGGTAGGAAACACCATATATTTT.

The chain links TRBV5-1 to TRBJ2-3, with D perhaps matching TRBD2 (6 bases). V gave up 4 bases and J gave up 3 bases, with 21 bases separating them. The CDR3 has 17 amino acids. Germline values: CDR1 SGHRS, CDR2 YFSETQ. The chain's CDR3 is CASSPSTSGFGTDTQYF. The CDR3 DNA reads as TGCGCCAGCAGCCCATCGACTAGTGGGTTTGGAACAGATACGCAGTATTTT. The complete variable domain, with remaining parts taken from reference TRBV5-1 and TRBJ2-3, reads KAGVTQTPRYLIKTRGQQVTLSCSPISGHRSVSWYQQTPGQGLQFLFEYFSETQRNKGNFPGRFSGRQFSNSRSEMNVSTLELGDSALYLCASSPSTSGFGTDTQYFGPGTRLTVL.

CDR3 residues: CASSKLAGGRETQYF. DNA of the CDR3: TGTGCCAGCAGTAAACTAGCGGGGGGGCGAGAGACCCAGTACTTC. The chain links TRBV6-5 to TRBJ2-5; the match to TRBD2 covers 13 bases. Germline CDR1 reads MNHEY; CDR2 reads SVGAGI. This CDR3 region has 15 residues. J lost 4 bases, V lost 5 bases, and 4 bases had no gene match.

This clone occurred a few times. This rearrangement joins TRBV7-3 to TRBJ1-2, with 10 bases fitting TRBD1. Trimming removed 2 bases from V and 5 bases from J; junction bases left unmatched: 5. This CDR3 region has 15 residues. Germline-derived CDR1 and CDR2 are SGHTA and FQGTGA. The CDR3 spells CASSLGTGDRYGYTF. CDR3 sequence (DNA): TGTGCCAGCAGCTTAGGGACAGGGGACCGTTATGGCTACACCTTC.

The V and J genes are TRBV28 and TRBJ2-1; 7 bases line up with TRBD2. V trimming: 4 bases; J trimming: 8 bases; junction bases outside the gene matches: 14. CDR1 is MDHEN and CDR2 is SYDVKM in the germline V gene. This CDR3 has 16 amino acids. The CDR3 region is CASSSPSRESIDEQFF. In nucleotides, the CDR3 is TGTGCCAGCAGTTCCCCCTCGCGGGAGTCCATCGATGAGCAGTTCTTC.

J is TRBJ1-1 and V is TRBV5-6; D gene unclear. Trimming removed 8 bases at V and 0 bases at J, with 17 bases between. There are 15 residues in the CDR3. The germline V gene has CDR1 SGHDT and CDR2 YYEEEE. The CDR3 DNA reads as TGTGCCAGTATGGCCTTCCGGGGAGTGAACACTGAAGCTTTCTTT. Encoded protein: CASMAFRGVNTEAFF.

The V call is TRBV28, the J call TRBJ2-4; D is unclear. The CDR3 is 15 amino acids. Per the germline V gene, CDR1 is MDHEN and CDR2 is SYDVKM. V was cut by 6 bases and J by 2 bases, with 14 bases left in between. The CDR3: CASSPSVVSKNIQYF. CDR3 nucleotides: TGTGCCAGCAGCCCCAGCGTCGTATCCAAAAACATTCAGTACTTC.

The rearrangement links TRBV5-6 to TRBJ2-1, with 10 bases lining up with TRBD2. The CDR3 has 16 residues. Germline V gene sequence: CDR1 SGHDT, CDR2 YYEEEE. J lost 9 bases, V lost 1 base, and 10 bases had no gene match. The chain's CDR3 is CASSLTSGRALGEQFF. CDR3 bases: TGTGCCAGCAGCTTGACGAGCGGGAGGGCCCTTGGTGAGCAGTTCTTC.

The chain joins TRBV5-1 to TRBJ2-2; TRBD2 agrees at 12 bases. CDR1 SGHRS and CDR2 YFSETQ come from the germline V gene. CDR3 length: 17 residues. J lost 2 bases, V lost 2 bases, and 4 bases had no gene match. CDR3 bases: TGCGCCAGCAGCTTTCCAGGACTAGCGGGAAACACCGGGGAGCTGTTTTTT. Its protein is CASSFPGLAGNTGELFF.